This passage covers 29 T cell receptor beta chains from one sample sequenced in a study of shared T cell receptors in the human thymus. TCRdb's copy holds only in-frame clones and misses some; the assay was immunoSEQ multiplex PCR. The sample lists hundreds of thousands of clones; approximately 89% were seen once. Another study also made use of these data, one on human thymus T cells.

The sample consisted of thymocytes. These receptors came from a boy in the first two years of life with a congenital heart defect.

The chain carries TRBV27 and TRBJ2-1, with 8 bases that match TRBD2. This CDR3 contains 15 residues. Looked up from germline, CDR1 is MNHEY and CDR2 is SMNVEV (reference sequence). The V gene end was trimmed by 0 bases and the J gene end by 7 bases; junction bases not matched to a gene: 5. The CDR3 DNA reads TGTGCCAGCAGTTTATCAGCGGGAGCGTGGAATGAGCAGTTCTTC. This sequence encodes CASSLSAGAWNEQFF.

The chain links TRBV4-1 to TRBJ1-1; perhaps TRBD1 as D (5 bases). V shed 7 bases and J shed 8 bases, with 20 bases lying between them. This CDR3 has 14 amino acids. Germline CDR1 MGHRA, CDR2 YSYEKL. CDR3 sequence: CASTQEGAPCEAFF. Written as DNA, the CDR3 is TGCGCCAGCACTCAGGAAGGGGCCCCATGCGAAGCTTTCTTT.

This rearrangement joins TRBV19 to TRBJ2-1; TRBD2 aligns across 7 bases. The V gene's germline CDR1 is LNHDA and CDR2 SQIVND (reference sequence). This CDR3 has 16 residues. The V and J ends lost 1 base and 6 bases, in that order; junction bases with no gene match: 9. As DNA, the CDR3 is TGTGCCAGTAGTATAGTCCAGCGGGACGGTTCCAATGAGCAGTTCTTC. Translating gives CASSIVQRDGSNEQFF.

The rearrangement uses TRBV28 and TRBJ2-7; no firm D call. This CDR3 spans 15 amino acids. The V gene lost 3 bases and the J gene lost 5 bases, with 17 bases spanning the gap. Germline CDR1 and CDR2: MDHEN and SYDVKM. The CDR3 here is CASSFSPGNENEQYF. The DNA of the CDR3 is TGTGCCAGCAGTTTCTCCCCGGGTAACGAGAACGAGCAGTACTTC.

This clone has a single count. The CDR3 spells CASSRERARSYEQYF. As DNA, the CDR3 is TGCGCCAGCAGCCGCGAGCGGGCCCGCTCCTACGAGCAGTACTTC. The chain uses TRBV5-1 and TRBJ2-7, with D perhaps TRBD2 (6 bases). Germline V CDR1 and CDR2: SGHRS, YFSETQ. V lost 4 bases to trimming and J lost 0 bases, with 14 bases between them. There are 15 residues in the CDR3. Variable domain in full (rest from reference TRBV5-1 and TRBJ2-7): KAGVTQTPRYLIKTRGQQVTLSCSPISGHRSVSWYQQTPGQGLQFLFEYFSETQRNKGNFPGRFSGRQFSNSRSEMNVSTLELGDSALYLCASSRERARSYEQYFGPGTRLTVT.

This clone was picked up one time. The chain uses TRBV27 and TRBJ1-1; a possible D gene is TRBD1 (5 bases). This CDR3 is built from 19 residues. CDR1 MNHEY and CDR2 SMNVEV come from the germline V gene (reference sequence). The V end was cut by 0 bases, the J end by 3 bases, with 23 bases between. As DNA, the CDR3 is TGTGCCAGCAGTTTATCTTTTTTTGGTATGGCAAGACAGTACACTGAAGCTTTCTTT. It translates to CASSLSFFGMARQYTEAFF.

V usage is TRBV25-1 and J usage is TRBJ2-1, with TRBD2 matching over 7 bases. The CDR3 is made up of 17 amino acids. Germline trimming cut 1 base from V and 0 bases from J; bases unmatched to any gene: 6. The germline gives CDR1 MGHDK, CDR2 SYGVNS. The CDR3 sequence: CASSEWEGGSSYNEQFF. The CDR3 region has the DNA TGTGCCAGCAGTGAATGGGAGGGAGGTAGCTCCTACAATGAGCAGTTCTTC.

The V and J genes are TRBV28 and TRBJ1-1, with 10 nucleotides matching TRBD1. V lost 6 bases to trimming and J lost 3 bases; unmatched junction nucleotides: 16. CDR3 length equals 18 residues. Germline lookup yields CDR1 MDHEN and CDR2 SYDVKM. Here the CDR3 reads CASRPSGTGVYTYTEAFF. The CDR3 nucleotides are TGTGCCAGCAGGCCCTCGGGGACAGGGGTTTATACGTACACTGAAGCTTTCTTT.

The V gene is TRBV19, the J gene TRBJ2-2; TRBD2 agrees at 9 bases. The V gene's germline CDR1 is LNHDA and CDR2 SQIVND (reference sequence). CDR3 length: 18 residues. After removal of 0 bases from V and 2 bases from J, the junction contained 7 bases not matched to a gene. CDR3 nucleotides: TGTGCCAGTAGTATAGATAAGGCTAGCGGGGACAACACCGGGGAGCTGTTTTTT. Translating it yields CASSIDKASGDNTGELFF.

The chain has TRBV9 and TRBJ2-3; D might be TRBD1 (7 bases). Per germline, CDR1 SGDLS and CDR2 YYNGEE. The CDR3 runs to 14 residues. Trimming stripped 4 bases from V and 2 bases from J, with 11 bases between. The CDR3 DNA reads TGTGCCAGCAGCAGACAGGGACTCACAGATACGCAGTATTTT. Protein product: CASSRQGLTDTQYF. Complete variable domain (other parts from reference TRBV9 and TRBJ2-3): DSGVTQTPKHLITATGQRVTLRCSPRSGDLSVYWYQQSLDQGLQFLIQYYNGEERAKGNILERFSAQQFPDLHSELNLSSLELGDSALYFCASSRQGLTDTQYFGPGTRLTVL.

This clone showed up just once. This sequence joins TRBV27 and TRBJ2-7; 8 positions agree with TRBD1. Looked up from germline, CDR1 is MNHEY and CDR2 is SMNVEV (reference sequence). The ends lost 2 bases at V and 6 bases at J; junction bases unmatched: 3. The CDR3 is 13 residues long. CDR3 protein: CASSLEQGVEQYF. Here the CDR3 DNA reads TGTGCCAGCAGTTTAGAACAGGGGGTCGAGCAGTACTTC.

The gene calls are TRBV9 and TRBJ2-6; 10 bases fit TRBD1. The CDR3 has 19 residues. Germline CDR1 reads SGDLS; CDR2 reads YYNGEE. V lost 0 bases to trimming and J lost 0 bases; unmatched junction nucleotides: 6. The CDR3 sequence: CASSVEDGTGASGANVLTF. DNA for the CDR3: TGTGCCAGCAGCGTAGAGGACGGGACAGGGGCCTCTGGGGCCAACGTCCTGACTTTC.

The J gene is TRBJ2-7, the V gene TRBV5-1; D uncertain. This CDR3 region has 13 residues. Germline CDR1 is SGHRS and CDR2 is YFSETQ. V was pared by 2 bases and J by 3 bases, with 9 bases between. The CDR3 sequence is CASSFEISYEQYF. The DNA for the CDR3 is TGCGCCAGCAGCTTTGAAATCAGCTACGAGCAGTACTTC.

The chain has TRBV30 and TRBJ1-4; the D is unclear. V lost 3 bases and J lost 8, with 16 bases in between. The CDR3 is 14 amino acids. Germline CDR1 is GTSNPN and CDR2 is SVGIG (reference sequence). The CDR3 loop reads CAWSEGWGGEKLFF. CDR3 DNA: TGTGCCTGGAGCGAAGGGTGGGGAGGCGAAAAACTGTTTTTT.

This chain joins TRBV28 and TRBJ2-1, with D possibly TRBD2 on 5 matching bases. The V end lost 3 bases, the J end lost 0 bases, and 21 bases lay between the germline ends. Germline V CDR1 and CDR2: MDHEN, SYDVKM. This CDR3 has 19 residues. As DNA, the CDR3 is TGTGCCAGCAGTTTGGGCCTAGGGAGCCCCCTAAGCTCCTACAATGAGCAGTTCTTC. This codes for CASSLGLGSPLSSYNEQFF.

This clone occurred once. The V call is TRBV5-1, the J call TRBJ2-1, with TRBD1 identical over 7 bases. V lost 4 bases, J lost 12 bases, and 7 bases stayed unmatched. Germline lookup yields CDR1 SGHRS and CDR2 YFSETQ. The CDR3 loop spans 12 amino acids. CDR3 nucleotide sequence: TGCGCCAGCAGCCCCCGACAGGGCTCGCAGTTCTTC. Translation: CASSPRQGSQFF.

This clone was observed once. The V call is TRBV6-5, the J call TRBJ2-7; 9 bases map to TRBD2. CDR3 length: 16 residues. J was trimmed by 5 bases and V by 0 bases; bases with no gene match: 8. CDR1 and CDR2 (germline): MNHEY, SVGAGI. The CDR3 region is CASSYSFSAGGNEQYF. CDR3 sequence (DNA): TGTGCCAGCAGTTACTCATTTTCAGCGGGGGGAAACGAGCAGTACTTC.

The chain couples TRBV28 to TRBJ2-2, with 14 bases matching TRBD2. With V trimmed by 6 bases and J by 4 bases, 1 base remained unmatched. CDR1 and CDR2 (germline): MDHEN, SYDVKM. CDR3 length equals 15 residues. The CDR3 DNA sequence: TGTGCCAGCAGCGGACTAGCGGGAGGCACCGGGGAGCTGTTTTTT. This sequence encodes CASSGLAGGTGELFF.

The chain employs TRBV27 and TRBJ1-2, with 7 positions matching TRBD1. CDR1 and CDR2 from the germline V gene are MNHEY and SMNVEV (reference sequence). The V gene end was trimmed by 4 bases and the J gene end by 7 bases; junction bases not matched to a gene: 9. CDR3 length equals 14 residues. The chain's CDR3 is CASSSSKGAGGYTF. The CDR3 DNA reads as TGTGCCAGCAGTTCGTCTAAGGGGGCAGGTGGCTACACCTTC.

The chain employs TRBV20-1 and TRBJ2-7, with D hard to call. With 6 bases removed from V and 6 bases from J, the gap between germline ends came to 12 bases. This CDR3 is 11 amino acids long. Germline V gene sequence: CDR1 DFQATT, CDR2 SNEGSKA (reference sequence). CDR3 in amino acids: CSAALGSEQYF. The CDR3 nucleotides are TGCAGTGCCGCCCTAGGCTCCGAGCAGTACTTC.

V is TRBV7-8 and J is TRBJ2-1, with 13 bases fitting TRBD2. J was trimmed by 9 bases and V by 7 bases; bases with no gene match: 21. The CDR3 loop spans 19 amino acids. CDR1 SGHVS and CDR2 FQNEAQ come from the germline V gene. The CDR3 reads CASTNPGLAGANPGGEQFF. CDR3 bases: TGTGCCAGCACCAACCCCGGACTAGCGGGGGCCAACCCCGGAGGTGAGCAGTTCTTC.

The chain is built from TRBV4-2 and TRBJ1-3, with D uncertain. The germline V gene encodes CDR1 LGHNA and CDR2 YNFKEQ. This CDR3 region has 16 residues. V lost 0 bases and J lost 0, with 9 bases in between. The CDR3: CASSQDRVNSGNTIYF. The CDR3 nucleotides read TGTGCCAGCAGCCAAGATCGGGTGAACTCTGGAAACACCATATATTTT.

J is TRBJ1-1 and V is TRBV2, with TRBD1 matching over 8 bases. The CDR3 length is 13 residues. V lost 7 bases to trimming and J lost 0 bases; unmatched junction nucleotides: 1. Per the germline V gene, CDR1 is SNHLY and CDR2 is FYNNEI. Here the CDR3 reads CASKDRVNTEAFF. As DNA, the CDR3 is TGTGCCAGCAAGGACAGGGTGAACACTGAAGCTTTCTTT.

V gene TRBV30 combines with J gene TRBJ2-1; TRBD2 matches at 10 bases. V was pared by 3 bases and J by 8 bases, with 10 bases of the junction left unmatched. Germline assignment: CDR1 GTSNPN and CDR2 SVGIG (reference sequence). There are 15 residues in the CDR3. The CDR3 coding sequence is TGTGCCTGGAGCCCGCAGCGGGGGGGCCTCTATGAGCAGTTCTTC. The encoded protein is CAWSPQRGGLYEQFF.

The V and J genes are TRBV2 and TRBJ1-2; TRBD1 matches at 9 bases. Looked up from germline, CDR1 is SNHLY and CDR2 is FYNNEI. With 8 bases clipped from V and 1 base from J, the junction kept 8 bases outside the gene matches. There are 15 residues in the CDR3. CDR3 amino acids: CASVIGQGINYGYTF. The CDR3 nucleotides read TGTGCCAGCGTCATCGGACAGGGGATTAACTATGGCTACACCTTC. The full variable domain, rest sourced from reference TRBV2 and TRBJ1-2, is EPEVTQTPSHQVTQMGQEVILRCVPISNHLYFYWYRQILGQKVEFLVSFYNNEISEKSEIFDDQFSVERPDGSNFTLKIRSTKLEDSAMYFCASVIGQGINYGYTFGSGTRLTVV.

The chain is built from TRBV5-4 and TRBJ2-5; D unclear. CDR3 length equals 13 residues. Germline-derived CDR1 and CDR2 are SGHNT and YYREEE (reference sequence). Trimming shortened V by 0 bases and J by 4 bases, and 7 bases separated the two germline ends. CDR3 sequence reads: CASSLARRETQYF. As DNA, the CDR3 is TGTGCCAGCAGCTTGGCCAGGCGAGAGACCCAGTACTTC.

V gene TRBV11-2 combines with J gene TRBJ2-7, with 8 bases that match TRBD1. CDR1 and CDR2 from the germline V gene are SGHAT and FQNNGV. The V segment lost 1 base and the J segment 3 bases; nucleotides outside the gene matches: 5. The CDR3 totals 15 residues. In nucleotides, the CDR3 is TGTGCCAGCAGCTTAGTTACAGGGGGTTTCTACGAGCAGTACTTC. As protein: CASSLVTGGFYEQYF.

The rearrangement links TRBV6-4 to TRBJ2-3; 8 nucleotides line up with TRBD2. The CDR3 spans 17 residues. Germline values: CDR1 MRHNA, CDR2 SNTAGT. Germline trimming cut 4 bases from V and 5 bases from J; bases unmatched to any gene: 14. The CDR3 sequence is CASSAAPAGESQDTQYF. For the CDR3, the DNA is TGTGCCAGCAGTGCCGCCCCAGCGGGAGAATCCCAAGATACGCAGTATTTT.

The chain links TRBV30 to TRBJ1-4; a weak D match, TRBD1 (6 bases). Germline lookup yields CDR1 GTSNPN and CDR2 SVGIG (reference sequence). The CDR3 has 14 amino acids. Trimming removed 0 bases at V and 8 bases at J, with 13 bases between. This CDR3 is CAWSVFLQGEKLFF. The CDR3 DNA reads TGTGCCTGGAGTGTATTCCTTCAGGGGGAAAAACTGTTTTTT.